The 24 T cell receptor beta chains given below trace back to one sample, sequenced in a study of identical twins. TCRdb reprocessed the 5' RACE reads with MiXCR, giving one entry per CDR3 protein. The sample comprises about 720,000 distinct CDR3 sequences, under 9% of which are singletons, and 0.98% rests with the top ten. This sample also appeared in a second study, on yellow fever vaccine responses in identical twins.

Sequencing used PBMCs. These receptors originate from a woman aged 18-29 years in good health.

The sample holds a few counts of this clonotype. This sequence joins TRBV6-1 and TRBJ1-1; no definite D call. Germline CDR1 and CDR2: MNHNS and SASEGT. This CDR3 has 15 residues. V was clipped by 6 bases and J by 3 bases, with 17 bases between them. The DNA of the CDR3 is TGTGCCAGCAGCCCCGGGAGCACCAGAGACACTGAAGCTTTCTTT. Its protein product is CASSPGSTRDTEAFF.

This clonotype was seen many times. The chain links TRBV5-1 to TRBJ1-1; D remains ambiguous. V was shortened by 0 bases and J by 3 bases, with 9 bases between the two germline ends. CDR1 and CDR2 (germline): SGHRS, YFSETQ. The CDR3 spans 14 residues. DNA of the CDR3: TGCGCCAGCAGCTTGGGACGGGGAGACACTGAAGCTTTCTTT. Its protein product is CASSLGRGDTEAFF.

V is TRBV2 and J is TRBJ1-1; D is undetermined. CDR3 length equals 12 residues. Per germline, CDR1 SNHLY and CDR2 FYNNEI. Trimming removed 7 bases at V and 4 bases at J, with 10 bases between. DNA for the CDR3: TGTGCCAGCACCCCCCGGCTCACTGAAGCTTTCTTT. Amino acids: CASTPRLTEAFF.

This clonotype has a handful of counts. J is TRBJ2-2 and V is TRBV7-9, with D unclear. The length of the CDR3 is 11 residues. Germline lookup yields CDR1 SEHNR and CDR2 FQNEAQ (reference sequence). Trimming cost V 5 bases and J 9 bases, with 7 bases left between them. The CDR3 DNA follows: TGTGCCAGCAGCGCGTCATGGGAGCTGTTTTTT. The encoded protein is CASSASWELFF.

This clonotype came up a few times. This sequence joins TRBV20-1 and TRBJ1-2; D unresolved. The germline V gene has CDR1 DFQATT and CDR2 SNEGSKA (reference sequence). The CDR3 has 13 amino acids. The V end lost 0 bases, the J end lost 3 bases, and 8 bases lay between the germline ends. CDR3 coding DNA: TGCAGTGCTAGAGATCCCGGGGACTATGGCTACACCTTC. Encoded protein: CSARDPGDYGYTF.

As DNA, the CDR3 is TGTGCCAGCAGTCCAGGGACTAACCAGGGAGATACGCAGTATTTT. It specifies CASSPGTNQGDTQYF. The chain couples TRBV6-1 to TRBJ2-3; the match to TRBD2 covers 7 bases. V shed 5 bases, J shed 5 bases, and the junction held 10 bases outside the gene matches. Germline CDR1 reads MNHNS; CDR2 reads SASEGT. The CDR3 runs to 15 residues.

This rearrangement joins TRBV20-1 to TRBJ2-7; 14 bases fit TRBD2. Germline V gene data show CDR1 as DFQATT and CDR2 as SNEGSKA (reference sequence). CDR3 length equals 17 residues. Trimming at V came to 5 bases and at J to 4 bases, leaving 13 bases not matched to a gene. This CDR3 reads CSAHNRGTSGSIYEQYF. DNA for the CDR3: TGCAGTGCTCATAACCGAGGGACTAGCGGGAGTATATACGAGCAGTACTTC.

A few counts support this clonotype. The V call is TRBV3-1, the J call TRBJ2-2; TRBD2 aligns across 10 bases. Trimming cost V 8 bases and J 5 bases; bases outside gene matches: 11. The CDR3 totals 16 residues. Germline loops: CDR1 LGHDT, CDR2 YNNKEL (reference sequence). The CDR3 DNA follows: TGTGCCAGCCAAGCCCTTAGCGGGAGGAAAACCGGGGAGCTGTTTTTT. Translation: CASQALSGRKTGELFF.

The chain uses TRBV7-3 and TRBJ2-2; 10 positions agree with TRBD1. V trimming: 7 bases; J trimming: 7 bases; junction bases outside the gene matches: 9. CDR1 is SGHTA, CDR2 FQGTGA, per germline. The CDR3 runs to 15 residues. The CDR3 coding sequence is TGTGCCAGCACTTCCGGGACAGGGGCGGTCGGGGAGCTGTTTTTT. It is translated as CASTSGTGAVGELFF.

V usage is TRBV28 and J usage is TRBJ1-2; D gene ambiguous. V lost 5 bases to trimming and J lost 8 bases, with 18 bases between them. CDR1 is MDHEN and CDR2 is SYDVKM in the germline V gene. This CDR3 has 14 residues. CDR3 in DNA: TGTGCCAGCAGTCGCCCAACCTCCAGCGAGGGCTACACCTTC. It is translated as CASSRPTSSEGYTF.

This clonotype was found many times. The J gene is TRBJ1-1, the V gene TRBV20-1; D gene ambiguous. This CDR3 is built from 12 residues. Deletions cut 4 bases from V and 0 bases from J, with 6 bases between. Germline-derived CDR1 and CDR2 are DFQATT and SNEGSKA (reference sequence). As DNA, the CDR3 is TGCAGTGCTAAGACGATGAACACTGAAGCTTTCTTT. Encoded protein: CSAKTMNTEAFF.

This clonotype came up many times. V is TRBV4-1 and J is TRBJ1-1; no clear D gene. V was cut by 6 bases and J by 5 bases, with 16 bases left in between. The CDR3 is 14 residues long. Per the germline V gene, CDR1 is MGHRA and CDR2 is YSYEKL. The CDR3: CASRPMVGPTEAFF. CDR3 coding DNA: TGCGCCAGCAGGCCGATGGTGGGCCCGACTGAAGCTTTCTTT.

This clonotype was detected a few times. This rearrangement joins TRBV28 to TRBJ2-5; 7 bases map to TRBD1. The ends lost 3 bases at V and 1 base at J; junction bases unmatched: 5. CDR3 size: 15 residues. Germline assignment: CDR1 MDHEN and CDR2 SYDVKM. This CDR3 is CASSFQDRVQETQYF. The CDR3 DNA sequence: TGTGCCAGCAGTTTTCAAGACAGGGTCCAAGAGACCCAGTACTTC.

The chain combines TRBV15 with TRBJ2-3; D call uncertain. V lost 1 base and J 4 bases, leaving 9 bases between the germline ends. Germline CDR1 is LNHNV and CDR2 is YYDKDF (reference sequence). This CDR3 is built from 14 residues. The CDR3 region has the DNA TGTGCCACCAGCAGAGGAGTAGAGGCAGATACGCAGTATTTT. This gives the protein CATSRGVEADTQYF.

This clonotype has just a few counts. The chain carries TRBV2 and TRBJ2-1; TRBD1 matches at 7 bases. This CDR3 contains 13 residues. Trimming removed 7 bases from V and 7 bases from J; junction bases left unmatched: 7. The V gene's germline CDR1 is SNHLY and CDR2 FYNNEI. In DNA form, the CDR3 reads TGTGCCAGCACCATGACAGGGCAAAATGAGCAGTTCTTC. The encoded protein is CASTMTGQNEQFF.

This clonotype was found many times. V is TRBV7-2 and J is TRBJ2-6; 9 bases are a match to TRBD1. Germline CDR1 is SGHTA and CDR2 is FQGNSA. J gave up 4 bases and V 2 bases, and 6 bases lay outside the gene matches. The CDR3 covers 17 residues. This CDR3 is CASSLNRGLSGANVLTF. For the CDR3, the DNA is TGTGCCAGCAGCTTAAACAGGGGGCTGAGCGGGGCCAACGTCCTGACTTTC.

This sequence joins TRBV7-2 and TRBJ2-7; D is possibly TRBD1 (5 bases). The germline CDR1 and CDR2 sequences are SGHTA and FQGNSA. Trimming removed 2 bases from V and 6 bases from J, with 11 bases in between. CDR3 length: 13 residues. The CDR3 sequence is CASSLQLQGEQYF. CDR3 in DNA: TGTGCCAGCAGCTTACAACTCCAGGGCGAGCAGTACTTC.

This clonotype was counted at least ten times. The chain joins TRBV4-3 to TRBJ2-2, with TRBD1 matching 8 bases. V dropped 0 bases and J dropped 7; count of bases not matched to a gene: 10. The CDR3 runs to 17 residues. CDR1 and CDR2 (germline): LGHNA, YSLEER. The CDR3 is CASSQDRFRGLNGELFF. CDR3 sequence (DNA): TGCGCCAGCAGCCAAGATAGGTTCAGGGGGCTTAACGGGGAGCTGTTTTTT.

The V and J genes are TRBV20-1 and TRBJ2-7; TRBD2 aligns across 9 bases. V shed 5 bases, J shed 1 base, and the junction held 18 bases outside the gene matches. The CDR3 totals 18 residues. Germline lookup yields CDR1 DFQATT and CDR2 SNEGSKA (reference sequence). The CDR3 protein is CSAPELVGREGHSYEQYF. In DNA, the CDR3 is TGCAGTGCTCCCGAACTAGTGGGGCGGGAGGGCCATTCCTACGAGCAGTACTTC.

The rearrangement joins TRBV7-9 to TRBJ2-7; no reliable D call. The CDR3 sequence is 15 residues long. Trimming cost V 1 base and J 3 bases, with 13 bases left between them. The germline V gene encodes CDR1 SEHNR and CDR2 FQNEAQ (reference sequence). CDR3 sequence reads: CASSLVLRASYEQYF. CDR3 sequence (DNA): TGTGCCAGCAGCTTAGTCTTGAGAGCAAGCTACGAGCAGTACTTC.

This rearrangement joins TRBV11-2 to TRBJ2-1; D might be TRBD2 (5 bases). The V end was cut by 0 bases, the J end by 3 bases, with 21 bases between. There are 19 residues in the CDR3. The germline V gene has CDR1 SGHAT and CDR2 FQNNGV. CDR3 protein: CASSLDTRSLVGLYNEQFF. DNA of the CDR3: TGTGCCAGCAGCTTAGATACCCGTTCACTAGTGGGTCTCTACAATGAGCAGTTCTTC.

This clonotype occurred many times. The chain links TRBV7-2 to TRBJ2-3, with TRBD2 matching 8 bases. V gave up 5 bases and J gave up 9 bases; unmatched junction bases: 7. The CDR3 has 13 amino acids. CDR1 is SGHTA, CDR2 FQGNSA, per germline. The CDR3 DNA sequence: TGTGCCAGCAGCGTTAGCGGGGAGGGGACGCAGTATTTT. Its protein product is CASSVSGEGTQYF.

The sample holds many counts of this clonotype. The chain carries TRBV7-2 and TRBJ2-3; TRBD2 matches 12 bases. Germline CDR1 SGHTA, CDR2 FQGNSA. The CDR3 consists of 17 residues. V lost 5 bases and J lost 0; bases outside the gene matches: 6. The CDR3 spells CASSPRTSGVSTDTQYF. As DNA, the CDR3 is TGTGCCAGCAGCCCCCGGACTAGCGGGGTCAGCACAGATACGCAGTATTTT.

The rearrangement joins TRBV10-3 to TRBJ2-2; 8 bases line up with TRBD1. Germline CDR1 is ENHRY and CDR2 is SYGVKD. This CDR3 has 17 amino acids. The trim removed 6 bases at V and 6 bases at J, leaving 15 bases unmatched. CDR3 residues: CAIRPSRTGRLAGELFF. DNA for the CDR3: TGTGCCATCAGACCCTCTAGGACAGGGAGGTTAGCCGGGGAGCTGTTTTTT.